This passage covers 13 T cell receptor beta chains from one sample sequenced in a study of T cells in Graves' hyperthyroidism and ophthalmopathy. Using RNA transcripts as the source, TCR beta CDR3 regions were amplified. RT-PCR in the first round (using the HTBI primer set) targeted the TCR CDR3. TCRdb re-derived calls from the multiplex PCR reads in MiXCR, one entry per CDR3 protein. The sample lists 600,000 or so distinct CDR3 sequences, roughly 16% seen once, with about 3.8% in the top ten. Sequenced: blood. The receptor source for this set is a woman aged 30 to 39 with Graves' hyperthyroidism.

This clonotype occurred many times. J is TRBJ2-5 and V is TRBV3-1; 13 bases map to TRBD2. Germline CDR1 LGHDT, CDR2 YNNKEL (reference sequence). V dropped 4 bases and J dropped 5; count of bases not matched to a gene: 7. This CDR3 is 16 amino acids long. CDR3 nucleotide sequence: TGTGCCAGCAGCCCCCGGACTAGCGGGAGTCGTGAGACCCAGTACTTC. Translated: CASSPRTSGSRETQYF.

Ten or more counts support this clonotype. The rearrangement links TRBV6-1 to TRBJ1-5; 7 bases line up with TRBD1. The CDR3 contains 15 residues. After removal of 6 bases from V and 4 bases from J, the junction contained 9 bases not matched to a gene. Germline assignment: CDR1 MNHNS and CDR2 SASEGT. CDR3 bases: TGTGCCAGCAGGGCAAGGGGACAGCAAAATCAGCCCCAGCATTTT. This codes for CASRARGQQNQPQHF.

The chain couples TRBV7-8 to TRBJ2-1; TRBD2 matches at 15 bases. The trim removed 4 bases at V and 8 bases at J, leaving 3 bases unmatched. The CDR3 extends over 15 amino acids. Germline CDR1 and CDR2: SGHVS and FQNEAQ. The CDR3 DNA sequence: TGTGCCAGCAGCTCGGGACTAGCGGGAGGCTATGAGCAGTTCTTC. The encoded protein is CASSSGLAGGYEQFF.

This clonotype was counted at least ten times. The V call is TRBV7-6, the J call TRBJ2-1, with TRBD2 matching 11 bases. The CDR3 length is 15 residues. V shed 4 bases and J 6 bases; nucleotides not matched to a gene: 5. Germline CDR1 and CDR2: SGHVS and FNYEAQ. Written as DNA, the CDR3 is TGTGCCAGCAGCTCCTCAACTAGCGGGAGCAATGAGCAGTTCTTC. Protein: CASSSSTSGSNEQFF.

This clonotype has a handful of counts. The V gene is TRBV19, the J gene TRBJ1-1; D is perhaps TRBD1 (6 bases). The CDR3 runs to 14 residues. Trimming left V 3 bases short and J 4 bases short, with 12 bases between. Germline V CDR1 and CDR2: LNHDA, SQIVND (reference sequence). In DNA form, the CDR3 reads TGTGCCAGTAGTATTGACGGGGGCGGCACTGAAGCTTTCTTT. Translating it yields CASSIDGGGTEAFF.

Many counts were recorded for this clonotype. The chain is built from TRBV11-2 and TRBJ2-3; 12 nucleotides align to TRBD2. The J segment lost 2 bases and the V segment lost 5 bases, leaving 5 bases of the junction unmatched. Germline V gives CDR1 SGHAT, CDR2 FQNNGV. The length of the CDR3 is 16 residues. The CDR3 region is CASSKLAGGSTDTQYF. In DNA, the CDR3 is TGTGCCAGCAGCAAACTAGCGGGAGGTTCCACAGATACGCAGTATTTT. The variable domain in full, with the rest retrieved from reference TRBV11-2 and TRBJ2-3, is EAGVAQSPRYKIIEKRQSVAFWCNPISGHATLYWYQQILGQGPKLLIQFQNNGVVDDSQLPKDRFSAERLKGVDSTLKIQPAKLEDSAVYLCASSKLAGGSTDTQYFGPGTRLTVL.

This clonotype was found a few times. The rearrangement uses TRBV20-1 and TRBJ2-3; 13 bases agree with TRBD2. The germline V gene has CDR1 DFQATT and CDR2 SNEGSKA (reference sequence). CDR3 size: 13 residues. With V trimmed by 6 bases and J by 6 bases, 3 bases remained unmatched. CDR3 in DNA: TGCAGTGCCGCACTAGCGGGAGGGGATACGCAGTATTTT. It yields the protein CSAALAGGDTQYF.

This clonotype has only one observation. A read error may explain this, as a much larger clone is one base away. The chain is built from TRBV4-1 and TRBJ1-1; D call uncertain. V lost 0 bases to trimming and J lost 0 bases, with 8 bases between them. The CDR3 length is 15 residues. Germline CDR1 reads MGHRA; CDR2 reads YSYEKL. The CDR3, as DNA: TGCGCCAGCAGCCAAGATGAGGTACTGAACACTGAAGCTTTCTTT. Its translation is CASSQDEVLNTEAFF.

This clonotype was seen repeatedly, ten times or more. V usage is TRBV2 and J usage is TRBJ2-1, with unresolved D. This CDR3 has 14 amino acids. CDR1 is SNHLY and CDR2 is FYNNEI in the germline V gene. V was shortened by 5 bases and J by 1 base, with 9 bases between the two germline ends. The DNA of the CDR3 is TGTGCCAGCAGTAGGGATAATTCCTACAATGAGCAGTTCTTC. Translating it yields CASSRDNSYNEQFF. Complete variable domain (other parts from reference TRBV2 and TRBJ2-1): EPEVTQTPSHQVTQMGQEVILRCVPISNHLYFYWYRQILGQKVEFLVSFYNNEISEKSEIFDDQFSVERPDGSNFTLKIRSTKLEDSAMYFCASSRDNSYNEQFFGPGTRLTVL.

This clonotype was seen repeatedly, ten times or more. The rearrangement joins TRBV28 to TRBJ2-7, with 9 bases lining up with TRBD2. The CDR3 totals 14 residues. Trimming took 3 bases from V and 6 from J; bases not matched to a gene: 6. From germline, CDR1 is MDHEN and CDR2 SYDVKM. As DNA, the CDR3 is TGTGCCAGCAGTTTGGTAGCGGGAGTTCGCGAGCAGTACTTC. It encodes CASSLVAGVREQYF.

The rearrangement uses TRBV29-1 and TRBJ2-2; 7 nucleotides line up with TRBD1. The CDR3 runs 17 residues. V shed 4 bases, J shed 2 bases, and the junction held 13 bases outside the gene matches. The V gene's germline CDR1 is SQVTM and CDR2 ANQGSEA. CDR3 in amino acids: CSVVRREGAGNTGELFF. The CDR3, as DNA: TGCAGCGTTGTTCGCAGAGAGGGGGCGGGTAACACCGGGGAGCTGTTTTTT.

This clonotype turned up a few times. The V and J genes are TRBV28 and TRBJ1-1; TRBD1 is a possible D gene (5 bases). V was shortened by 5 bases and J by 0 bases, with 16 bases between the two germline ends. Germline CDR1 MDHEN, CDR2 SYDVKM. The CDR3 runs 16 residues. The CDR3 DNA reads TGTGCCAGCAGTATAACAGGACGGAGACTGAACACTGAAGCTTTCTTT. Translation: CASSITGRRLNTEAFF.

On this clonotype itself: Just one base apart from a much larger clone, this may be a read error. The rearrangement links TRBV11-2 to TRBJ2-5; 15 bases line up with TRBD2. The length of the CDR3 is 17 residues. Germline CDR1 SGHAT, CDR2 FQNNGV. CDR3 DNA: TGTGCCAACAGCGAGGGACTAGCGGGGGGAGGTCAAGAGACCCAGTACTTC. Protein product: CANSEGLAGGGQETQYF.